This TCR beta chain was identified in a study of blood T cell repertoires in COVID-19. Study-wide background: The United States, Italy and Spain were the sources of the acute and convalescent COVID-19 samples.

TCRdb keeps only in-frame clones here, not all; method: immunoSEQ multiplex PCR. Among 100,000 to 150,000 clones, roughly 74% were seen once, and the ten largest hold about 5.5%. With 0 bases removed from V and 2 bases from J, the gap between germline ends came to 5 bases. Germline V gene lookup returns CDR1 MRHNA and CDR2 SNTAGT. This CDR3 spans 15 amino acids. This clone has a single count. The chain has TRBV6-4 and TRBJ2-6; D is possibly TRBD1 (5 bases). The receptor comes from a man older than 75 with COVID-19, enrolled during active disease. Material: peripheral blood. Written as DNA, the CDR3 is TGTGCCAGCAGTGACTCCAGGGCTGGGGCCAACGTCCTGACTTTC. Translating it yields CASSDSRAGANVLTF.